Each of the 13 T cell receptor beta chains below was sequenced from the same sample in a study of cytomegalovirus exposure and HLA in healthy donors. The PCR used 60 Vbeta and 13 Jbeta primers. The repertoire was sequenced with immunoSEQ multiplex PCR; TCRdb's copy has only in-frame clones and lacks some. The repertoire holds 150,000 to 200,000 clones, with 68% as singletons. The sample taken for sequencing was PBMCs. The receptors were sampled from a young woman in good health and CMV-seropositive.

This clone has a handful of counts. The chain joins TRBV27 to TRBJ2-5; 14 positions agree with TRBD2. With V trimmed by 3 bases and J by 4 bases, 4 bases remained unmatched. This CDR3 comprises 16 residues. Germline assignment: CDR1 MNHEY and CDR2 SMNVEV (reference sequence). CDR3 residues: CASSFGLAGGRETQYF. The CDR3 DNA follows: TGTGCCAGCAGTTTCGGACTAGCGGGGGGACGAGAGACCCAGTACTTC.

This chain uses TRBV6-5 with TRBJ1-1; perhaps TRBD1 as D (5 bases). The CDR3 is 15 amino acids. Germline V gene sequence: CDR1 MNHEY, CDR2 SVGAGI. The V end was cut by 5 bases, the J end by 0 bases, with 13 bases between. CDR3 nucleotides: TGTGCCAGCAGTCCACGACAGAGCATGAACACTGAAGCTTTCTTT. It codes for CASSPRQSMNTEAFF.

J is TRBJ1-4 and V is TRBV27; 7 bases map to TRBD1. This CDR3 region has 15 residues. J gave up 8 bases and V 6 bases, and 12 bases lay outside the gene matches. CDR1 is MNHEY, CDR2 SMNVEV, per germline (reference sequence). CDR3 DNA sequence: TGTGCCAGCAGCTCCGTCCGGGACAGAGGGGAAAAACTGTTTTTT. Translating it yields CASSSVRDRGEKLFF.

For the CDR3, the DNA is TGCGCCAGCAGACTCGGACTAGCGGGGGGGCAGGGCACAGATACGCAGTATTTT. It translates to CASRLGLAGGQGTDTQYF. The gene calls are TRBV5-1 and TRBJ2-3, with 15 bases identical to TRBD2. The V gene's germline CDR1 is SGHRS and CDR2 YFSETQ. CDR3 length: 18 amino acids. V gave up 5 bases and J gave up 1 base; unmatched junction bases: 8.

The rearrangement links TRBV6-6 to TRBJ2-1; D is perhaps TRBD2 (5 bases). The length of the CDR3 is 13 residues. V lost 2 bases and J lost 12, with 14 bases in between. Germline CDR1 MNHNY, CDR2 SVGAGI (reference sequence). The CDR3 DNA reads TGTGCCAGCAGTTACATGGACGGGGTGTGGCAGTTCTTC. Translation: CASSYMDGVWQFF.

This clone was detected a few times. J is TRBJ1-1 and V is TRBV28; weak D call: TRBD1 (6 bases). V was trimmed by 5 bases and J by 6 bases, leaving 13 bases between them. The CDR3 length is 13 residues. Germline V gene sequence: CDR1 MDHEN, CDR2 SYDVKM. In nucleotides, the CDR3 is TGTGCCAGCAGTACGGGGGGCAGGGCTGAAGCTTTCTTT. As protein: CASSTGGRAEAFF.

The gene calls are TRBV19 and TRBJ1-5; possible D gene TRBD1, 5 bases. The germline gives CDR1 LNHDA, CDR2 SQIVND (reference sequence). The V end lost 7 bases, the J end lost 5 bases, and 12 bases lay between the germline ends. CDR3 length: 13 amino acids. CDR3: CASNYPGDQPQHF. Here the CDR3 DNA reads TGTGCCAGTAATTACCCGGGGGATCAGCCCCAGCATTTT.

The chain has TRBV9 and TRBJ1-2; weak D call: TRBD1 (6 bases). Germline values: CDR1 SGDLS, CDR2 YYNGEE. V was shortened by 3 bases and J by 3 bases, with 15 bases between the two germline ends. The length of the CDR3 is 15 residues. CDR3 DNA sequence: TGTGCCAGCAGCGGAGAACAGGGAGACGACTATGGCTACACCTTC. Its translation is CASSGEQGDDYGYTF.

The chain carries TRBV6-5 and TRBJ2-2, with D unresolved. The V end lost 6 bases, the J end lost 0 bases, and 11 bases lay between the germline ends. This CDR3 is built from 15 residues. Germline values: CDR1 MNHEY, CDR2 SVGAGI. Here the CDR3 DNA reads TGTGCCAGCAGCCGCTACGATCCGAACACCGGGGAGCTGTTTTTT. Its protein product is CASSRYDPNTGELFF.

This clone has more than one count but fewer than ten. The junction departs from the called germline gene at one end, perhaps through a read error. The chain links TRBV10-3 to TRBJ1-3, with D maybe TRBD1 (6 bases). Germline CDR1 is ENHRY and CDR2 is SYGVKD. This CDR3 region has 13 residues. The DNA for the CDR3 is TGTGCCATCAGTGGACAGGCTGGAGACACCATATATTTT. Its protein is CAISGQAGDTIYF.

The CDR3 bases are TGTGCCAGCAGCCCACGGACACCTGATCCTAACTATGGCTACACCTTC. Translated, it gives CASSPRTPDPNYGYTF. The chain joins TRBV7-9 to TRBJ1-2, with a weak D call TRBD1 (5 bases). Germline CDR1 and CDR2: SEHNR and FQNEAQ (reference sequence). The V end lost 5 bases, the J end lost 0 bases, and 16 bases lay between the germline ends. CDR3 length: 16 residues.

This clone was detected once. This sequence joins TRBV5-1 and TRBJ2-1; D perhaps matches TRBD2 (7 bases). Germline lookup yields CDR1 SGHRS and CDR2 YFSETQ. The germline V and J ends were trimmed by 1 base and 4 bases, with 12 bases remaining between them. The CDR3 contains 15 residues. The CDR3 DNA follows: TGCGCCAGCAGCTTGCGGGGGGCGTCGTACAATGAGCAGTTCTTC. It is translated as CASSLRGASYNEQFF.

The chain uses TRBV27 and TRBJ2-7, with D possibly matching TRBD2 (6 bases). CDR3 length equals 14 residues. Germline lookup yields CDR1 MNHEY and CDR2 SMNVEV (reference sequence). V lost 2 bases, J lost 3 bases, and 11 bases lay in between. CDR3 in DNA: TGTGCCAGCAGTTTAGTCGGGAGAAACTACGAGCAGTACTTC. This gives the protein CASSLVGRNYEQYF.